The 10 T cell receptor beta chains given below trace back to one sample, sequenced in a study of spatial heterogeneity in lung cancer (dated by TCRdb to between 2018 and 2020). In the paper's terms, the time point label means: sample taken at primary tumor resection. Without any cell sorting, TCR sequencing was performed on whole RNA extracted either from tumor and nontumor lung tissue or from cryopreserved PBMC samples. Receptor amplification or capture employed 5' RACE. The instrument was a NextSeq 500. TCRdb took the public reads, trimmed them with fastp at Q25, ran MiXCR for clone calling and kept in-frame beta chains. Rows with a matching CDR3 protein are joined into one entry that keeps the most common DNA and genes. The sample table records about 95,000 distinct CDR3 sequences; approximately 8.2% of these occur just once. The ten largest clones take up roughly 7.2% of the sample. Sequenced here: PBMCs, sampled at surgery. These receptors all come from a male donor with early-stage non-small cell lung cancer.

The chain recombines TRBV27 with TRBJ2-3; TRBD2 matches at 9 bases. The V segment lost 0 bases and the J segment 7 bases; nucleotides outside the gene matches: 5. CDR3 size: 15 residues. Germline CDR1 is MNHEY and CDR2 is SMNVEV (reference sequence). CDR3 in DNA: TGTGCCAGCAGTTTATCTGGCACTAGCGGGTATACGCAGTATTTT. Amino acid sequence: CASSLSGTSGYTQYF.

At least ten counts were recorded for this clonotype. The genes are TRBV20-1 and TRBJ2-3; 9 bases are a match to TRBD2. Germline trimming cut 3 bases from V and 2 bases from J; bases unmatched to any gene: 6. This CDR3 spans 15 amino acids. The V gene's germline CDR1 is DFQATT and CDR2 SNEGSKA (reference sequence). The CDR3 loop reads CSASRSGGLTDTQYF. DNA of the CDR3: TGCAGTGCTAGTCGGAGCGGGGGGCTCACAGATACGCAGTATTTT.

This clonotype came up many times. The J gene is TRBJ2-3, the V gene TRBV9; 7 bases agree with TRBD2. Trimming took 4 bases from V and 1 from J; bases not matched to a gene: 9. The CDR3 runs 16 residues. Looked up from germline, CDR1 is SGDLS and CDR2 is YYNGEE. The CDR3 loop is CASSFRPGGGTDTQYF. The CDR3 coding sequence is TGTGCCAGCAGCTTCAGACCGGGGGGAGGCACAGATACGCAGTATTTT.

The CDR3 bases are TGTGCCAGCAGTGAAGGGACTAGCGGGATGAGCACAGATACGCAGTATTTT. Its translation: CASSEGTSGMSTDTQYF. The V gene is TRBV2, the J gene TRBJ2-3, with 12 bases matching TRBD2. The CDR3 sequence is 17 residues long. CDR1 is SNHLY, CDR2 FYNNEI, per germline. J was trimmed by 0 bases and V by 1 base; bases with no gene match: 2.

This clonotype was detected many times. The chain links TRBV7-3 to TRBJ2-1; 12 bases are shared with TRBD2. The V and J ends lost 5 bases and 8 bases, in that order; junction bases with no gene match: 7. The CDR3 contains 15 residues. CDR1 is SGHTA and CDR2 is FQGTGA in the germline V gene. The CDR3 protein is CASSTSSGGAHEQFF. The CDR3 nucleotides are TGTGCCAGCAGCACCTCTAGCGGGGGGGCCCATGAGCAGTTCTTC.

This clonotype was seen at least ten times. This chain links TRBV2 with TRBJ2-5; 7 bases are a match to TRBD1. The CDR3 totals 14 residues. The trim removed 7 bases at V and 0 bases at J, leaving 5 bases unmatched. Germline CDR1 reads SNHLY; CDR2 reads FYNNEI. This chain's CDR3 is CASTLGTDQETQYF. CDR3 sequence (DNA): TGTGCCAGCACCCTTGGGACAGACCAAGAGACCCAGTACTTC.

This clonotype has a handful of counts. The chain joins TRBV11-1 to TRBJ1-1; weak D call: TRBD1 (6 bases). The CDR3 sequence is 14 residues long. Trimming shortened V by 6 bases and J by 7 bases, and 18 bases separated the two germline ends. CDR1 is SGHAT and CDR2 is FQDESV in the germline V gene (reference sequence). The CDR3: CASRLRFGGGEAFF. The CDR3 DNA sequence: TGTGCCAGCAGGTTGAGGTTTGGAGGGGGTGAAGCTTTCTTT.

The chain joins TRBV28 to TRBJ2-1, with D perhaps TRBD2 (5 bases). The CDR3 spans 16 residues. The germline V and J ends were trimmed by 4 bases and 0 bases, with 13 bases remaining between them. CDR1 is MDHEN, CDR2 SYDVKM, per germline. The DNA of the CDR3 is TGTGCCAGCAGTTCTACCGACTACCTCTCCTACAATGAGCAGTTCTTC. Amino acids: CASSSTDYLSYNEQFF.

This clonotype was recorded a few times. V gene TRBV5-4 combines with J gene TRBJ2-1; no reliable D call. Trimming took 2 bases from V and 5 from J, leaving 8 bases between them. This CDR3 region has 13 residues. The germline V gene has CDR1 SGHNT and CDR2 YYREEE (reference sequence). The CDR3 DNA sequence: TGTGCCAGCAGCTTTGGGCGAAACAATGAGCAGTTCTTC. Encoded protein: CASSFGRNNEQFF.

CDR3 coding DNA: TGTGCCAGCAGTTACTTCCGGACTAGCGGGAGTGAGCAGTTCTTC. Protein: CASSYFRTSGSEQFF. V and J are TRBV6-6 and TRBJ2-1; 13 bases are shared with TRBD2. V dropped 1 base and J dropped 9; count of bases not matched to a gene: 3. In germline, CDR1 is MNHNY, CDR2 SVGAGI (reference sequence). CDR3 size: 15 residues.